This entry features one T cell receptor (beta chain) sequence. The target antigen is unknown. The sample is drawn from a study of T cells after yellow fever vaccination. About the research overall: Low-cell-number fractions were prepared with SMART-Seq v4 Ultra Low Input. Study outcomes and limitations: The booster saw the reappearance of most primary-vaccination clones (around 96% CD4, about 90% CD8). Across the CD4 and CD8 compartments, a small share of clonotypes was present in both. The secondary response peaked faster, at day 5 versus 15, but was weaker.

TCRdb analysed the 5' RACE reads with MiXCR anew, one entry per CDR3 protein. Of some 300,000 distinct CDR3 sequences listed, 9.5% to 12% are singletons. The CDR3 extends over 16 amino acids. The ends were cut back, 5 bases at V and 0 bases at J, with 14 bases in the middle. Germline-derived CDR1 and CDR2 are SGHTA and FQGTGA. This TCR was recovered from a man aged 18 to 29 who received the YFV17D yellow fever vaccine. The material sequenced was CD4+ T cells sorted from PBMCs, taken 45 days after the yellow fever booster vaccination. The chain combines TRBV7-3 with TRBJ2-1, with a weak D call TRBD1 (6 bases). The CDR3 nucleotides are TGTGCCAGCAGCCCGCGGACAGCCAGCTCCTACAATGAGCAGTTCTTC. Translated, it gives CASSPRTASSYNEQFF.